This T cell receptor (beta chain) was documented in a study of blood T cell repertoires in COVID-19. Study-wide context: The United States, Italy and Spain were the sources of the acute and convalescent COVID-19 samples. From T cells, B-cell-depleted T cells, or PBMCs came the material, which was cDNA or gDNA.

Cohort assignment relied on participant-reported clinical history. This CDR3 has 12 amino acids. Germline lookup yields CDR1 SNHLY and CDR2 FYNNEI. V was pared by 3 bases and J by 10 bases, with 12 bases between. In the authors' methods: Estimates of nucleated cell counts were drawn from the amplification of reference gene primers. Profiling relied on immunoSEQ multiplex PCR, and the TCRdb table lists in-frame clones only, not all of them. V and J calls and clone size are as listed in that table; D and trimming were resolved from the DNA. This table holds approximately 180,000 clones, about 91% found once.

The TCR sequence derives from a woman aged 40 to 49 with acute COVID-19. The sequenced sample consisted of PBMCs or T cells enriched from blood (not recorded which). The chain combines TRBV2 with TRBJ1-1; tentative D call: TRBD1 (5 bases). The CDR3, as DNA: TGTGCCAGCAGTGAGCGGGACCTCGGAGCTTTCTTT. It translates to CASSERDLGAFF.